Included here is one T cell receptor beta chain sequence, with context. The antigen remains undetermined. Other nucleotide sequences in the sample specify the same CDR3. The source of the sample is a study of shared clonotypes between healthy human individuals. Whole-study results and caveats: All-four-donor shared clonotypes had higher generation probabilities than non-shared clonotypes did. Large sequencing depth failed to make sorted-subset sequencing complete, rarefaction showed.

The V gene lost 6 bases and the J gene lost 3 bases, with 6 bases spanning the gap. The germline CDR1 and CDR2 sequences are MNHEY and SVGAGI. There are 11 residues in the CDR3. The authors split each subset's genomic DNA evenly across several immunoSEQ plates. The protocol was immunoSEQ multiplex PCR, while the TCRdb copy is restricted to in-frame clones and leaves out a portion. Of 300,000 to 400,000 clones in the sample, 73% were seen once. The chain employs TRBV6-5 and TRBJ2-7; D gene ambiguous. The clonotype comes from a man under 40 in good health. Sequenced sample: memory CD4+ T cells sorted from blood. The subset is: CD45RA-negative fraction. DNA for the CDR3: TGTGCCAGCAGGGAGCTCTACGAGCAGTACTTC. This codes for CASRELYEQYF.